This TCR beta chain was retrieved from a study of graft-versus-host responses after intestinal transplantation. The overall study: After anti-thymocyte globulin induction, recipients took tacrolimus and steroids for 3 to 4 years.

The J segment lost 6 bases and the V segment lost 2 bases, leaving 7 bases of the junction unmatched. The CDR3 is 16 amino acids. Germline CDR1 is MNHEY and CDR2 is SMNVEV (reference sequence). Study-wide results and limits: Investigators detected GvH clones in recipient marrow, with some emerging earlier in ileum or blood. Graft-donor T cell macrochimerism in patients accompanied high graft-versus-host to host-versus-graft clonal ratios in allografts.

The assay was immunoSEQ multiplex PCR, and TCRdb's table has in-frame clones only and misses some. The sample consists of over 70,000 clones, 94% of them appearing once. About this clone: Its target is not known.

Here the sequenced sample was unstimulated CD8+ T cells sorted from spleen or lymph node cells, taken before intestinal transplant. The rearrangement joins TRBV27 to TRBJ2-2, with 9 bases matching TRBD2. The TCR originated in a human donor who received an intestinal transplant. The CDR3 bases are TGTGCCAGCAGTTTAGCATTAGCGGGAGCCGCCGGGGAGCTGTTTTTT. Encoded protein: CASSLALAGAAGELFF.